These T cell receptor beta chains were read from a single sample in a study of CD8+CD57+ T cells in acquired aplastic anemia. TCRdb re-called the reads through MiXCR, storing one row per CDR3 protein. In the table there are about 190,000 distinct CDR3 sequences, around 59% of which are singletons. Specimen: sorted CD4+, CD8+, or CD8+CD57+ T cells (not recorded which) from PBMCs. Receptors originate from a human donor in good health, serving as a control. Each CDR3 is given with its conserved first and last residue. The D gene is left open where the match is weak. Clone size is not always given. Where it is, it says once, few, many or a class for expanded clones.

clone size	D gene	J gene	V gene	CDR3 DNA	CDR3 protein
.	.	TRBJ1-5	TRBV2	TGTGCCAGCAGTGGGGGGGGGGGTGTCATAGGGAATCAGCCCCAGCATTTT	CASSGGGGVIGNQPQHF
few	.	TRBJ2-7	TRBV19	TGTGCCAGTAGTCTCGGCCAGAACCACGAGCAGTACTTC	CASSLGQNHEQYF
many	TRBD1	TRBJ1-3	TRBV4-1	TGCGCCAGCAGCCTCAGACAGGGCTCAGGAAACACCATATATTTT	CASSLRQGSGNTIYF
many	TRBD2	TRBJ2-1	TRBV20-1	TGCAGTGCTAGGTGGCTAGCGGGGGGGAGCTCCTACAATGAGCAGTTCTTC	CSARWLAGGSSYNEQFF
.	TRBD1	TRBJ1-1	TRBV5-5	TGTGCCAGCAGCCAAGGGACAGGGGGCGGGAACACTGAAGCTTTCTTT	CASSQGTGGGNTEAFF
few	.	TRBJ1-3	TRBV11-2	TGTGCCAGCAGCTTAGACCCCTCTGGAAACACCATATATTTT	CASSLDPSGNTIYF
.	.	TRBJ2-3	TRBV7-9	TGTGCCAGCAGCATGGGAGCTGGGGGGGCGGGGGATACGCAGTATTTT	CASSMGAGGAGDTQYF
once	.	TRBJ1-2	TRBV6-6	TGTGCCAGCAGTTACAGAGAAGGCTACACCTTC	CASSYREGYTF
.	.	TRBJ1-5	TRBV27	TGTGCCAGCAGTTTTAGTGTAGCAGGGGATCAGCCCCAGCATTTT	CASSFSVAGDQPQHF
many	.	TRBJ2-5	TRBV5-5	TGTGCCAGCAGCTCGGGGATACAGGGATGGGAGACCCAGTACTTC	CASSSGIQGWETQYF
many	.	TRBJ1-5	TRBV12-3/TRBV12-4	TGTGCCAGTGCTATTAGGCTCACGGACAGCTCCAATCAGCCCCAGCATTTT	CASAIRLTDSSNQPQHF
many	.	TRBJ2-7	TRBV5-1	TGCGCCAGCAGCATCCACGTGGACGAGCAGTACTTC	CASSIHVDEQYF
many	TRBD1	TRBJ2-7	TRBV28	TGTGCCAGCAGCCCCTTCACAGGGGGCATCTACGAGCAGTACTTC	CASSPFTGGIYEQYF
.	TRBD1	TRBJ2-7	TRBV25-1	TGTGCCAGCAGCTTATCCGGGACAGGGGCGAACGAGCAGTACTTC	CASSLSGTGANEQYF
.	.	TRBJ1-5	TRBV15	TGTGCCACCAGCCGTGGAAGCCTTGGGCAGCCCCAGCATTTT	CATSRGSLGQPQHF
.	TRBD1	TRBJ1-2	TRBV14	TGTGCCAGCAGCCAAACCCAGGGGGGTAGGAAGGTGCTAAAGGGCTACACCTTC	CASSQTQGGRKVLKGYTF
.	.	TRBJ2-7	TRBV7-2	TGTGCCAGCAGCGTAACAGTATCCCAAGGCGAGCAGTACTTC	CASSVTVSQGEQYF
.	.	TRBJ1-5	TRBV7-3	TGTGCTAGCAGCGCCAGTCCCCGAGAGACCCAGCATTTT	CASSASPRETQHF
once	.	TRBJ1-6	TRBV19	TGTGCCAGTAGTATTGAGGTGATCGCACCCCTCCACTTT	CASSIEVIAPLHF
.	TRBD1	TRBJ1-2	TRBV29-1	TGCGGCGTTGGGACAGGTTACGGCTACACCTTC	CGVGTGYGYTF